One sample yielded the 8 T cell receptor beta chains listed below, sequenced in a study of cytomegalovirus exposure and HLA in healthy donors. With 60 Vbeta and 13 Jbeta primers, the PCR was carried out. The protocol was immunoSEQ multiplex PCR, while the TCRdb copy is restricted to in-frame clones and leaves out a portion. Of about 85,000 clones in the sample, approximately 80% were seen once. Sample: PBMCs. The receptor source for this set is a woman between 50 and 59 years old in good health and CMV-seropositive.

DNA for the CDR3: TGTGCCAGCAGCCCTGGACTAGCGGGGGGGGAAGAGACCCAGTACTTC. Residues: CASSPGLAGGEETQYF. The chain uses TRBV4-2 and TRBJ2-5; TRBD2 agrees at 15 bases. V shed 4 bases, J shed 3 bases, and the junction held 3 bases outside the gene matches. This CDR3 is 16 amino acids long. The germline V gene encodes CDR1 LGHNA and CDR2 YNFKEQ.

The genes are TRBV2 and TRBJ2-1; no definite D call. V was pared by 8 bases and J by 5 bases, with 16 bases between. Per the germline V gene, CDR1 is SNHLY and CDR2 is FYNNEI. The CDR3 covers 14 residues. The CDR3 DNA follows: TGTGCCAGCCCTGCTCAGCGAAGAAACAATGAGCAGTTCTTC. The encoded protein is CASPAQRRNNEQFF.

The chain recombines TRBV5-1 with TRBJ2-1, with 8 bases lining up with TRBD1. The length of the CDR3 is 14 residues. Germline CDR1 is SGHRS and CDR2 is YFSETQ. Unmatched junction bases numbered 4, after V lost 4 bases and J lost 4 bases. The CDR3: CASSHGQGYNEQFF. The CDR3 nucleotides are TGCGCCAGCAGCCATGGACAGGGATACAATGAGCAGTTCTTC.

This chain joins TRBV25-1 and TRBJ1-2; a possible D gene is TRBD1 (6 bases). This CDR3 is built from 15 residues. V dropped 6 bases and J dropped 0 bases, with 14 bases sitting between them. Per the germline V gene, CDR1 is MGHDK and CDR2 is SYGVNS. This CDR3 reads CASRSAGTTNYGYTF. CDR3 in DNA: TGTGCCAGCAGATCAGCCGGGACAACTAACTATGGCTACACCTTC.

This chain joins TRBV6-5 and TRBJ2-1, with TRBD2 matching over 9 bases. This CDR3 has 16 residues. J gave up 10 bases and V 0 bases, and 10 bases lay outside the gene matches. Germline CDR1 and CDR2: MNHEY and SVGAGI. In DNA, the CDR3 is TGTGCCAGCAGTTACTCGGGACTAGCCCCCCTCAGCGAGCAGTTCTTC. Its translation is CASSYSGLAPLSEQFF.

The J gene is TRBJ2-2, the V gene TRBV2, with 7 bases aligning to TRBD2. Trimming cost V 4 bases and J 7 bases; bases outside gene matches: 6. Germline values: CDR1 SNHLY, CDR2 FYNNEI. The CDR3 sequence is 14 residues long. CDR3 sequence: CASSAAGRVGELFF. The CDR3 DNA reads TGTGCCAGCAGTGCGGCAGGGAGGGTCGGGGAGCTGTTTTTT.

This clone was seen a single time. This CDR3 reads CASSLGTGPNYGYTF. CDR3 DNA sequence: TGTGCCAGCAGCTTAGGGACAGGGCCTAACTATGGCTACACCTTC. The V call is TRBV7-9, the J call TRBJ1-2; 8 bases align to TRBD1. The CDR3 contains 15 residues. CDR1 and CDR2 from the germline V gene are SEHNR and FQNEAQ (reference sequence). With V trimmed by 1 base and J by 0 bases, 1 base remained unmatched.

The rearrangement joins TRBV5-1 to TRBJ1-5; D ambiguous. Germline lookup yields CDR1 SGHRS and CDR2 YFSETQ. V was cut by 0 bases and J by 3 bases, with 10 bases left in between. The CDR3 runs 15 residues. The CDR3 is CASSLGQAPNQPQHF. The DNA of the CDR3 is TGCGCCAGCAGCTTGGGACAAGCTCCCAATCAGCCCCAGCATTTT.